A single sample gave rise to the 2 T cell receptor beta chains below, sequenced in a study of blood T cell repertoires in COVID-19. Sequencing was performed with immunoSEQ multiplex PCR; in TCRdb, only in-frame clones are kept and a portion is missing. The profile covers around 99,000 clones, with 79% appearing a single time and roughly 20% taken by the ten largest. Source material: peripheral blood. These receptors all come from a woman older than 75 with active or convalescent COVID-19.

This clone was seen only a few times. This sequence joins TRBV5-6 and TRBJ1-2; a possible D gene is TRBD1 (5 bases). The CDR3 is made up of 14 amino acids. Trimming took off 0 bases at V and 5 bases at J, with 11 bases between the two ends. Germline CDR1 reads SGHDT; CDR2 reads YYEEEE. CDR3 protein: CASSLEGVAYGYTF. The CDR3 DNA reads TGTGCCAGCAGCTTGGAAGGGGTCGCTTATGGCTACACCTTC.

The chain employs TRBV9 and TRBJ2-5; TRBD2 is a possible D gene (5 bases). V was clipped by 0 bases and J by 5 bases, with 8 bases between them. The CDR3 has 13 amino acids. The V gene's germline CDR1 is SGDLS and CDR2 YYNGEE. The CDR3 DNA sequence: TGTGCCAGCAGCGTAGGAGGCGGGGAGACCCAGTACTTC. Protein product: CASSVGGGETQYF.